One and the same sample provided the 9 T cell receptor beta chains below, sequenced in a study of beta chain features in type 1 diabetes. Expressed TCRB transcripts were sequenced because the isolated RNA had all been reverse transcribed beforehand. Repertoires were generated with immunoSEQ multiplex PCR, while TCRdb's copy carries only in-frame clones and drops some. The top ten clones hold roughly 0.74% of a sample with about 130,000 clones, around a tenth of them seen once. The sequenced material came from central memory CD4+ T cells from blood. These receptors all come from a man aged 18 to 29 in good health.

The rearrangement joins TRBV9 to TRBJ1-1; 12 nucleotides agree with TRBD1. Germline CDR1 is SGDLS and CDR2 is YYNGEE. Trimming took 1 base from V and 3 from J; bases not matched to a gene: 7. CDR3 length: 17 amino acids. This CDR3 is CASSVTGDRGLHTEAFF. In nucleotides, the CDR3 is TGTGCCAGCAGCGTAACTGGGGACAGGGGGCTTCACACTGAAGCTTTCTTT.

This clone was seen a handful of times. This chain connects TRBV7-2 to TRBJ2-2; no definite D call. Trimming pared 5 bases from V and 4 bases from J, leaving 5 bases between. Germline CDR1 is SGHTA and CDR2 is FQGNSA. The CDR3 runs to 12 residues. The CDR3: CASSRSTGELFF. CDR3 coding DNA: TGTGCCAGCAGCCGGAGCACCGGGGAGCTGTTTTTT.

This clone was recorded many times. The J gene is TRBJ2-7, the V gene TRBV28; D ambiguous. The germline CDR1 and CDR2 sequences are MDHEN and SYDVKM. The ends were cut back, 10 bases at V and 4 bases at J, with 11 bases in the middle. The CDR3 consists of 11 residues. CDR3 DNA sequence: TGTGCCACCTCAGGAAGGTACGAGCAGTACTTC. This translates into CATSGRYEQYF.

This sequence joins TRBV6-5 and TRBJ1-2; possibly TRBD1 for D (6 bases). V lost 8 bases to trimming and J lost 5 bases, with 21 bases between them. Germline V gene sequence: CDR1 MNHEY, CDR2 SVGAGI. The CDR3 length is 15 residues. CDR3 protein: CASAQDTTGLYGYTF. In DNA form, the CDR3 reads TGTGCCAGCGCACAAGACACAACAGGGCTATATGGCTACACCTTC.

The DNA of the CDR3 is TGTGCCAGCAGCTTAGAAATAGCGGGCACCTACGAGCAGTACTTC. Its protein is CASSLEIAGTYEQYF. This chain links TRBV11-1 with TRBJ2-7; TRBD2 matches 7 bases. CDR1 and CDR2 (germline): SGHAT, FQDESV (reference sequence). The CDR3 loop spans 15 amino acids. The ends lost 1 base at V and 2 bases at J; junction bases unmatched: 5. The full variable domain, rest sourced from reference TRBV11-1 and TRBJ2-7, is EAEVAQSPRYKITEKSQAVAFWCDPISGHATLYWYRQILGQGPELLVQFQDESVVDDSQLPKDRFSAERLKGVDSTLKIQPAELGDSAMYLCASSLEIAGTYEQYFGPGTRLTVT.

V is TRBV2 and J is TRBJ2-1; D perhaps matches TRBD1 (6 bases). The CDR3 spans 15 residues. CDR1 is SNHLY and CDR2 is FYNNEI in the germline V gene. The V and J ends lost 4 bases and 7 bases respectively, with 17 bases between them. The chain's CDR3 is CASSVGQSLRNEQFF. The CDR3 DNA reads TGTGCCAGCAGTGTTGGACAGTCCCTGCGGAATGAGCAGTTCTTC.

The table lists this clone with a few counts. The rearrangement links TRBV30 to TRBJ1-5; D ambiguous. The V end was cut by 2 bases, the J end by 1 base, with 6 bases between. CDR3 length: 13 residues. Germline lookup yields CDR1 GTSNPN and CDR2 SVGIG (reference sequence). The CDR3 loop is CAWSKQSNQPQHF. In DNA, the CDR3 is TGTGCCTGGAGTAAACAGAGCAATCAGCCCCAGCATTTT.

This clone occurred a few times. The chain has TRBV6-5 and TRBJ1-2; 8 bases align to TRBD1. CDR1 is MNHEY, CDR2 SVGAGI, per germline. This CDR3 contains 12 residues. After removal of 7 bases from V and 8 bases from J, the junction contained 6 bases not matched to a gene. The CDR3 loop reads CASTGQGRGYTF. The CDR3 DNA reads TGTGCCAGCACCGGACAGGGTCGGGGCTACACCTTC.

This clone occurred many times. The V call is TRBV23-1, the J call TRBJ2-7, with D possibly being TRBD1 (5 bases). TRBV23-1 is an ORF, and what it does is uncertain. This CDR3 is 12 amino acids long. Trimming left V 4 bases short and J 6 bases short, with 10 bases between. The CDR3 loop reads CASSRRAAEQYF. CDR3 in DNA: TGCGCCAGCAGTCGCAGGGCTGCCGAGCAGTACTTC.